Sequencing of this T cell receptor beta chain was carried out in a study of T-cell memory formation after mild COVID-19. Study in general: Most TCR clusters belonged to a single donor. Study-wide results and caveats: Among clones contracting day 15 to 85, CD4/CD8 was balanced, whereas later expanders leaned CD4+.

UMIs and sample barcodes were carried by the TCR alpha and TCR beta cDNA libraries that 5'RACE produced using constant-segment primers. From the 5' RACE reads, TCRdb called clonotypes with MiXCR, one entry per CDR3 protein. This table holds around 180,000 distinct CDR3 sequences, 16% found once. This clonotype was recorded a few times. The antigen remains undetermined. Sequences were obtained from PBMCs or a T cell subset sorted from them (not recorded which). The source of this sequence is an adult woman who had mild COVID-19 (a few samples of this study predate the infection). Cell type and time point are not known.

Here the CDR3 DNA reads TGTGCCACCAGCAGAGATAAGGTGTATCCTCTTGGCTACACCTTC. Protein: CATSRDKVYPLGYTF. The chain couples TRBV15 to TRBJ1-2; D is unresolved. The CDR3 contains 15 residues. Germline CDR1 is LNHNV and CDR2 is YYDKDF (reference sequence). V was pared by 0 bases and J by 7 bases, with 15 bases between. The whole variable domain, remainder taken from reference TRBV15 and TRBJ1-2, is DAMVIQNPRYQVTQFGKPVTLSCSQTLNHNVMYWYQQKSSQAPKLLFHYYDKDFNNEADTPDNFQSRRPNTSFCFLDIRSPGLGDTAMYLCATSRDKVYPLGYTFGSGTRLTVV.